The clone carrying this TCR beta chain was observed a few times. The antigen remains undetermined. The data derive from a study of beta chain features in type 1 diabetes. Points from the study as a whole: More deletions and fewer insertions at VDJ junctions were seen in type 1 diabetes patients. Short templates might get an advantage during PCR, and this would be equal in patients and controls.

CD45RO/CCR7/CD25/CD127/CD95/CD27 staining was used to isolate CD4+ naive, central memory, regulatory and stem cell-like memory cells by sorting. Germline values: CDR1 KGHSH, CDR2 LQKENI. The ends were cut back, 2 bases at V and 6 bases at J, with 9 bases in the middle. The CDR3 runs to 13 residues. The investigators reverse transcribed all of the isolated RNA, so they sequenced expressed TCRB transcripts. TCRdb keeps only in-frame clones here, not all; method: immunoSEQ multiplex PCR. This table holds 130,000 to 150,000 clones, 6.9% found once. The sequenced sample was central memory CD4+ T cells from blood. The chain employs TRBV18 and TRBJ2-3; D may be TRBD2 (5 bases). The clonotype was recovered from a woman in her 30s in good health. In DNA form, the CDR3 reads TGTGCCAGCTCACCAAAACTAGAGGATACGCAGTATTTT. It encodes CASSPKLEDTQYF.